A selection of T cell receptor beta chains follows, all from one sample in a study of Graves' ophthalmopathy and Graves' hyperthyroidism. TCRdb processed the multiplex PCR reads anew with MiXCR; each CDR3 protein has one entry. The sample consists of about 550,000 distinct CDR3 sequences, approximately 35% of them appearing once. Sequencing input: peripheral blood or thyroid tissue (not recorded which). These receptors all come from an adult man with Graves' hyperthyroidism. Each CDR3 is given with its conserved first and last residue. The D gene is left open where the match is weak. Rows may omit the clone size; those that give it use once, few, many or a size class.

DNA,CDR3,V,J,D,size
TGTGCCAGCAGCTCCAACGGGGCGGTGGAAAAACTGTTTTTT,CASSSNGAVEKLFF,TRBV7-9,TRBJ1-4,NA,many
TGTGCCAGCACCCAGGGGACAGGGCGCCACGAGCAGTACTTC,CASTQGTGRHEQYF,TRBV6-6,TRBJ2-7,TRBD1,many
TGTGCCAGCAGCTTAGGGGTCGGCCCCCCCTACGAGCAGTACTTC,CASSLGVGPPYEQYF,TRBV7-9,TRBJ2-7,NA,many
TGCGCCAGCAGGGACAGTTTCGTCCACGAGCAGTACTTC,CASRDSFVHEQYF,TRBV10-2,TRBJ2-7,NA,many
TGTGCCAGCAGTGAAGTACCAGGACTTCAAGAGACCCAGTACTTC,CASSEVPGLQETQYF,TRBV10-3,TRBJ2-5,NA,NA
TGCAGCGTTGGGGCAGGGGAATCACCCCTCCACTTT,CSVGAGESPLHF,TRBV29-1,TRBJ1-6,NA,once
TGTGCCAGCCGGACAGGGCGTGCTAACTATGGCTACACCTTC,CASRTGRANYGYTF,TRBV6-6,TRBJ1-2,TRBD1,NA
TGTGCCAGCAGCTCTACTAGCGGGGAGCTGTTTTTT,CASSSTSGELFF,TRBV7-2,TRBJ2-2,NA,few
TGTGCCAGCAGCTTCCCGGGACTAGTCTCCGAGCATTTT,CASSFPGLVSEHF,TRBV2,TRBJ1-5,NA,NA
TGTGCCACGGGGGATTTTCAGGGACGTAACACTGAAGCTTTCTTT,CATGDFQGRNTEAFF,TRBV19,TRBJ1-1,NA,many
TGCAGCGTTGGTCGAGACACCCTAGGGGAGCAGTACTTC,CSVGRDTLGEQYF,TRBV29-1,TRBJ2-7,NA,many
TGTGCCATCAGTGATCGGGGTGAAAAACTGTTTTTT,CAISDRGEKLFF,TRBV10-3,TRBJ1-4,NA,many
TGTGCCAGCAGTCCCGAGGGGCGGGGGGGCACGGAGACCCAGTACTTC,CASSPEGRGGTETQYF,TRBV12-3/TRBV12-4,TRBJ2-5,TRBD2,many
TGCGCCAGCAGCTTGGGGACAGGCCTAACTAATGAAAAACTGTTTTTT,CASSLGTGLTNEKLFF,TRBV5-1,TRBJ1-4,TRBD1,few